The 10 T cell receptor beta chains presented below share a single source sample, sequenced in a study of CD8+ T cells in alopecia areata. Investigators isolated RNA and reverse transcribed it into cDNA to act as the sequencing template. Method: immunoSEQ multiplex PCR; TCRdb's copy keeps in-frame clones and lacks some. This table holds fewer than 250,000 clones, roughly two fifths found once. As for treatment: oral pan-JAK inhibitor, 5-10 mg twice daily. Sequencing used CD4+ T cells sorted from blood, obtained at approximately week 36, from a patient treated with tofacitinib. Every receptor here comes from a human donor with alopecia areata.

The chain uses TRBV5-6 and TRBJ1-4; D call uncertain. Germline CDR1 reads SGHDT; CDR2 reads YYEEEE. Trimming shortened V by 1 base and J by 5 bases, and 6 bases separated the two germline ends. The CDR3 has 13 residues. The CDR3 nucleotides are TGTGCCAGCAGCTTGACGGGGAATGAAAAACTGTTTTTT. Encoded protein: CASSLTGNEKLFF. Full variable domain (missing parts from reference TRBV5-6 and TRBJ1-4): DAGVTQSPTHLIKTRGQQVTLRCSPKSGHDTVSWYQQALGQGPQFIFQYYEEEERQRGNFPDRFSGHQFPNYSSELNVNALLLGDSALYLCASSLTGNEKLFFGSGTQLSVL.

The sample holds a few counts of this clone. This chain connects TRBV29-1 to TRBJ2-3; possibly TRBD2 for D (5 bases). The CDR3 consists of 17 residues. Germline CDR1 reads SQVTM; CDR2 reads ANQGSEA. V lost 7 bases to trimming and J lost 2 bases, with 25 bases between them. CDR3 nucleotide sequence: TGCAGCGCTCGGGGAAACAAACAAAAACTAGTCACAGATACGCAGTATTTT. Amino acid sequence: CSARGNKQKLVTDTQYF.

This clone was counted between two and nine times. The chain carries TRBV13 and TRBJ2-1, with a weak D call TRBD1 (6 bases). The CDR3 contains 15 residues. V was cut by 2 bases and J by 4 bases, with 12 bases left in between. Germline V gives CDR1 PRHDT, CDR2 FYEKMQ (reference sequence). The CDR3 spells CASSLRWTDYNEQFF. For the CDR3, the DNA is TGTGCCAGCAGCTTAAGGTGGACAGATTACAATGAGCAGTTCTTC.

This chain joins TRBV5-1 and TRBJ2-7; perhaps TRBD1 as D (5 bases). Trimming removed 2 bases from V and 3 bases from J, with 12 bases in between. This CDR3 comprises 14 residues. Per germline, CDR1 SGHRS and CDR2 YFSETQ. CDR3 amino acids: CASSFSTVDYEQYF. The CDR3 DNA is TGCGCCAGCAGCTTTTCGACAGTCGACTACGAGCAGTACTTC.

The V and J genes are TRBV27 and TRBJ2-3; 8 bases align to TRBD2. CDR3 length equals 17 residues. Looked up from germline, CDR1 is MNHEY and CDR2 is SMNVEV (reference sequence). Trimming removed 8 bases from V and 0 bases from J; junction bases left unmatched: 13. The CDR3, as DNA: TGTGCCAGCCGACCATCGACTAGCGTGAAAAGCACAGATACGCAGTATTTT. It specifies CASRPSTSVKSTDTQYF.

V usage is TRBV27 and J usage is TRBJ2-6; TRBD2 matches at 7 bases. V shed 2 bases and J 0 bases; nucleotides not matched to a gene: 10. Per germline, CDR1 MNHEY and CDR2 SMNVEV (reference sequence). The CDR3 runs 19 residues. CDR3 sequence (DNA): TGTGCCAGCAGTTTACAGAGCAGGACTAGATTCTCTGGGGCCAACGTCCTGACTTTC. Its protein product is CASSLQSRTRFSGANVLTF.

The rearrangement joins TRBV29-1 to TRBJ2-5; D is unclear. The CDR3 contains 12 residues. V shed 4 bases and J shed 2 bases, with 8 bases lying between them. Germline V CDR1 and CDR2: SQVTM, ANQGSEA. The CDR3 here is CSVVSGQETQYF. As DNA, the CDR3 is TGCAGCGTTGTGTCCGGACAAGAGACCCAGTACTTC.

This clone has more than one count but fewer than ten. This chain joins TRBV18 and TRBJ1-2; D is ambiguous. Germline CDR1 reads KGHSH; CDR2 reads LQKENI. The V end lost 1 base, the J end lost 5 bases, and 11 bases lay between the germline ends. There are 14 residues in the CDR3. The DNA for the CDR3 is TGTGCCAGCTCACCACTCAAAGAGGAGTATGGCTACACCTTC. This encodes CASSPLKEEYGYTF.

The CDR3 loop reads CATRRTGPSETQYF. The CDR3 nucleotides read TGTGCCACCAGAAGGACAGGCCCCAGTGAGACCCAGTACTTC. The chain recombines TRBV15 with TRBJ2-5; 7 positions match TRBD1. The germline CDR1 and CDR2 sequences are LNHNV and YYDKDF (reference sequence). The CDR3 loop spans 14 amino acids. After removal of 6 bases from V and 5 bases from J, the junction contained 9 bases not matched to a gene.

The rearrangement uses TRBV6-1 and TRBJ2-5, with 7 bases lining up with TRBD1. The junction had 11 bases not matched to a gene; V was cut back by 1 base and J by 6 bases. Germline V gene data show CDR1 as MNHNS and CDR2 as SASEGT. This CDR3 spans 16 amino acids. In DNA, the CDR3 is TGTGCCAGCAGTGAAGGTCGGACGACAGGGCGGAAGACCCAGTACTTC. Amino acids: CASSEGRTTGRKTQYF.